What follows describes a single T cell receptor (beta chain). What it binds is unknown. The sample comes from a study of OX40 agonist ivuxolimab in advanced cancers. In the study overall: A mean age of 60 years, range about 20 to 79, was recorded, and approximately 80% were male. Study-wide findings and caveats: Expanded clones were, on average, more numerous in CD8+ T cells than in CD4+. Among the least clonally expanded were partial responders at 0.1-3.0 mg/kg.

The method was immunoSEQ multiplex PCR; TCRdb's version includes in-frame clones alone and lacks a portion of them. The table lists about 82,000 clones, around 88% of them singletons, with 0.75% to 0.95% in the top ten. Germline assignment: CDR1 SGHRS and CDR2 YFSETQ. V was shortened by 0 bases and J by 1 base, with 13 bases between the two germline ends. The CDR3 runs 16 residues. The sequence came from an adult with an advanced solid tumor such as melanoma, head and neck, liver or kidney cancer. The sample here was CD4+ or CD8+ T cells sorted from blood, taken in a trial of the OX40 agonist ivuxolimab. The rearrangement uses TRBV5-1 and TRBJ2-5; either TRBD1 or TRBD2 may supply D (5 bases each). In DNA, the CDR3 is TGCGCCAGCAGCTTGGCCGGGACCTCCCGCCAAGAGACCCAGTACTTC. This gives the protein CASSLAGTSRQETQYF.